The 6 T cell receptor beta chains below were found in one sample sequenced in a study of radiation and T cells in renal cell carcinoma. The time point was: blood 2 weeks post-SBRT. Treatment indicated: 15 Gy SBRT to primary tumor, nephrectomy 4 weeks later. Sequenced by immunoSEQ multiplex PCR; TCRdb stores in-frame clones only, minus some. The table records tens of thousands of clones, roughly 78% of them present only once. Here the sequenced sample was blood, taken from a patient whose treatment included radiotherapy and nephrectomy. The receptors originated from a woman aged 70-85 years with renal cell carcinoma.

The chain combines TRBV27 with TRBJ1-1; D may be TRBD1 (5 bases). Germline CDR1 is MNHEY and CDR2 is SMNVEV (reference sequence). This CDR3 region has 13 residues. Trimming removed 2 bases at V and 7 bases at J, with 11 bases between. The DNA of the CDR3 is TGTGCCAGCAGTTTAATAGGGGTGGGTGAAGCTTTCTTT. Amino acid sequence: CASSLIGVGEAFF.

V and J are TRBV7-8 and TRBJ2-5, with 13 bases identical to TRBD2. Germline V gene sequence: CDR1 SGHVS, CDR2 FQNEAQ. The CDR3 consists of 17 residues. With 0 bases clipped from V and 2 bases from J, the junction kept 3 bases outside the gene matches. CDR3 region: CASSLAGLAGTQETQYF. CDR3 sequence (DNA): TGTGCCAGCAGCTTAGCGGGACTAGCGGGGACACAAGAGACCCAGTACTTC.

The CDR3 region is CASSAQQGADGYTF. CDR3 nucleotides: TGTGCCAGTAGTGCACAACAGGGGGCGGATGGCTACACCTTC. The V and J genes are TRBV19 and TRBJ1-2, with TRBD1 matching over 9 bases. Trimming cost V 5 bases and J 6 bases; bases outside gene matches: 7. Germline V gene lookup returns CDR1 LNHDA and CDR2 SQIVND (reference sequence). The CDR3 is 14 amino acids.

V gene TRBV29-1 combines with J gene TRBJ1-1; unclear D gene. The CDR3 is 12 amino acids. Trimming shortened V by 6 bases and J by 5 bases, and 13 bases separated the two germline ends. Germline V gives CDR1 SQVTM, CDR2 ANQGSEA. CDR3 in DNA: TGCAGCGTAGGCGAGGTGGGGACTGAAGCTTTCTTT. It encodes CSVGEVGTEAFF.

CDR3 nucleotides: TGTGGGGTAGGGGCTAACTATGGCTACACCTTC. This translates into CGVGANYGYTF. This chain links TRBV7-9 with TRBJ1-2, with D maybe TRBD1 (5 bases). The CDR3 is 11 amino acids. Germline values: CDR1 SEHNR, CDR2 FQNEAQ (reference sequence).

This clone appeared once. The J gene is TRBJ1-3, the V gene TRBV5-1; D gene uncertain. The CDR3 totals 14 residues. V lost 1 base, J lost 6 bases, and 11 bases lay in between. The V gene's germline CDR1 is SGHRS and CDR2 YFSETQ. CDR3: CASSLSQSANTIYF. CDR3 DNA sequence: TGCGCCAGCAGCTTGTCACAGAGTGCAAACACCATATATTTT.